A selection of T cell receptor beta chains follows, all from one sample in a study of CD8+CD57+ T cells in acquired aplastic anemia. TCRdb processed the reads anew with MiXCR; each CDR3 protein has one entry. The profile shows about 200,000 distinct CDR3 sequences, almost 50% of them singletons. What was sequenced was sorted CD4+, CD8+, or CD8+CD57+ T cells (not recorded which) from PBMCs. These receptors were taken from a human donor with aplastic anemia. CDR3s include the opening cysteine and the closing phenylalanine or tryptophan. D genes are given only for firm matches. Expanded clones get a size class; other rows say once, few or many, or leave the size out.

CDR3 DNA: TGTGCCAGCAGTGGACAGGGCGTCCACGAGCAGTACTTC
CDR3 protein: CASSGQGVHEQYF
J gene: TRBJ2-7
D gene: TRBD1
clone size: NA
V gene: TRBV25-1

CDR3 DNA: TGTGCCACCAGCAGAGGCAGCGAGCAAGAGACCCAGTACTTC
CDR3 protein: CATSRGSEQETQYF
J gene: TRBJ2-5
D gene: NA
clone size: many
V gene: TRBV15

CDR3 DNA: TGTACCAGCAGCTTTGCGCAAAGGGGAGAGACGCAGTATTTT
CDR3 protein: CTSSFAQRGETQYF
J gene: TRBJ2-3
D gene: NA
clone size: NA
V gene: TRBV7-9

CDR3 DNA: TGTGCCAGCTCACCAATGGGGAAAGAAAAACTGTTTTTT
CDR3 protein: CASSPMGKEKLFF
J gene: TRBJ1-4
D gene: NA
clone size: NA
V gene: TRBV18

CDR3 DNA: TGCGCCAGCAGCCAAGCCGACGGGCGGGGGGGCAATGAGCAGTTCTTC
CDR3 protein: CASSQADGRGGNEQFF
J gene: TRBJ2-1
D gene: TRBD2
clone size: many
V gene: TRBV4-1

CDR3 DNA: TGTGCCAGCAGTGAAGGACAGGCTGTACACGAGCAGTACTTC
CDR3 protein: CASSEGQAVHEQYF
J gene: TRBJ2-7
D gene: NA
clone size: many
V gene: TRBV6-1

CDR3 DNA: TGTGCCAGCAGCTTGGATCCCCAGCGGGCCCAAGAGACCCAGTACTTC
CDR3 protein: CASSLDPQRAQETQYF
J gene: TRBJ2-5
D gene: NA
clone size: NA
V gene: TRBV7-2

CDR3 DNA: TGTGCCAGCAGGCCGACAGGGGAGGCCACTGAAGCTTTCTTT
CDR3 protein: CASRPTGEATEAFF
J gene: TRBJ1-1
D gene: TRBD1
clone size: many
V gene: TRBV7-2

CDR3 DNA: TGCAGCGGGTACAGTGATGGCTACACCTTC
CDR3 protein: CSGYSDGYTF
J gene: TRBJ1-2
D gene: NA
clone size: NA
V gene: TRBV29-1

CDR3 DNA: TGTGCCAGTAGTATCGGAAGACAGGAGCTAGACGAGCAGTACTTC
CDR3 protein: CASSIGRQELDEQYF
J gene: TRBJ2-7
D gene: NA
clone size: few
V gene: TRBV19

CDR3 DNA: TGTGCCAGTAGCCCGGGACAGGGGGCCGAAGATACGCAGTATTTT
CDR3 protein: CASSPGQGAEDTQYF
J gene: TRBJ2-3
D gene: TRBD1
clone size: many
V gene: TRBV19

CDR3 DNA: TGTGCCAGCAGTTTAAACAGGGCCAGGGAGCAGTACTTC
CDR3 protein: CASSLNRAREQYF
J gene: TRBJ2-7
D gene: NA
clone size: many
V gene: TRBV12-3/TRBV12-4

CDR3 DNA: TGTGCCACCAGCAGAGATCAGTTGGACACTGAAGCTTTCTTT
CDR3 protein: CATSRDQLDTEAFF
J gene: TRBJ1-1
D gene: NA
clone size: many
V gene: TRBV15

CDR3 DNA: TGCGCCAGCAGCTTGCTAGGGATAGGGACTGAAGCTTTCTTT
CDR3 protein: CASSLLGIGTEAFF
J gene: TRBJ1-1
D gene: NA
clone size: many
V gene: TRBV5-1

CDR3 DNA: TGTGCCAGCAGCTTGGATCAGCCCAACAATGAGCAGTTCTTC
CDR3 protein: CASSLDQPNNEQFF
J gene: TRBJ2-1
D gene: NA
clone size: many
V gene: TRBV5-8

CDR3 DNA: TGTGCCAGCAGCCAAGATAACGGAGGAACTAGGAGCTCCTACGAGCAGTACTTC
CDR3 protein: CASSQDNGGTRSSYEQYF
J gene: TRBJ2-7
D gene: NA
clone size: NA
V gene: TRBV3-1

CDR3 DNA: TGTGCCAGCAGCACCCAGACAGGGGCCTACGAGCAGTACTTC
CDR3 protein: CASSTQTGAYEQYF
J gene: TRBJ2-7
D gene: TRBD1
clone size: NA
V gene: TRBV9

CDR3 DNA: TGTGCCAGCAGTTTTGGACAGGGAGCCGGCTACACCTTC
CDR3 protein: CASSFGQGAGYTF
J gene: TRBJ1-2
D gene: TRBD1
clone size: many
V gene: TRBV12-3/TRBV12-4

CDR3 DNA: TGCGCCAGCAGCTCCCGGACAGGGGTATTGGAGACCCAGTACTTC
CDR3 protein: CASSSRTGVLETQYF
J gene: TRBJ2-5
D gene: TRBD1
clone size: many
V gene: TRBV5-1

CDR3 DNA: TGTGCCAGCAACACCGGGACAGGGGACGAGCAGTACTTC
CDR3 protein: CASNTGTGDEQYF
J gene: TRBJ2-7
D gene: TRBD1
clone size: NA
V gene: TRBV2

CDR3 DNA: TGTGCCAGCAGCATCCGGGACAGGGGGCTTAGCGAAAAACTGTTTTTT
CDR3 protein: CASSIRDRGLSEKLFF
J gene: TRBJ1-4
D gene: TRBD1
clone size: NA
V gene: TRBV2

CDR3 DNA: TGCGCCAGCAGCGGGGTCCGGTGGGGGCCTCAAGAGACCCAGTACTTC
CDR3 protein: CASSGVRWGPQETQYF
J gene: TRBJ2-5
D gene: NA
clone size: many
V gene: TRBV5-1

CDR3 DNA: TGTGCCAGCAGCGACCAAGGGGTAGATGGCTACACCTTC
CDR3 protein: CASSDQGVDGYTF
J gene: TRBJ1-2
D gene: NA
clone size: few
V gene: TRBV3-1

CDR3 DNA: TGTGCCAGCAGCATACAGTACTTC
CDR3 protein: CASSIQYF
J gene: TRBJ2-5
D gene: NA
clone size: NA
V gene: TRBV7-8

CDR3 DNA: TGTGCCAGCAGTGAAGGCCGACAGCCGAATCAGCCCCAGCATTTT
CDR3 protein: CASSEGRQPNQPQHF
J gene: TRBJ1-5
D gene: NA
clone size: medium-sized
V gene: TRBV2

CDR3 DNA: TGTGCCAGCAGTTACTTGACAGGGGCTCGGGTACAAGATACGCAGTATTTT
CDR3 protein: CASSYLTGARVQDTQYF
J gene: TRBJ2-3
D gene: TRBD1
clone size: few
V gene: TRBV6-2/TRBV6-3

CDR3 DNA: TGTGCCAGCAGCCAAGTAGGGTTCCAGCCCCAGCATTTT
CDR3 protein: CASSQVGFQPQHF
J gene: TRBJ1-5
D gene: NA
clone size: NA
V gene: TRBV3-1

CDR3 DNA: TGTGCCAGCAGCTCGGGACCCTTC
CDR3 protein: CASSSGPF
J gene: TRBJ1-2
D gene: NA
clone size: once
V gene: TRBV11-2

CDR3 DNA: TGTGCCAGTAGTTTTGGGGGCATCTACAATGAGCAGTTCTTC
CDR3 protein: CASSFGGIYNEQFF
J gene: TRBJ2-1
D gene: NA
clone size: many
V gene: TRBV19

CDR3 DNA: TGTGCCAGCAGTGAATTTATCGGATCCACAGATACGCAGTATTTT
CDR3 protein: CASSEFIGSTDTQYF
J gene: TRBJ2-3
D gene: NA
clone size: few
V gene: TRBV25-1

CDR3 DNA: TGTGCCAGCACCTACAACCGGCCCACTGAAGCTTTCTTT
CDR3 protein: CASTYNRPTEAFF
J gene: TRBJ1-1
D gene: NA
clone size: NA
V gene: TRBV7-9

CDR3 DNA: TGTGCCAGCAGCGTAGCTGAAGCCAGGGGAGGGGACTATGGTTACACCTTC
CDR3 protein: CASSVAEARGGDYGYTF
J gene: TRBJ1-2
D gene: NA
clone size: NA
V gene: TRBV9

CDR3 DNA: TGTGCCAGCAGCCCGGGGACTAGCGGGGGCTCCCTCACAGATACGCAGTATTTT
CDR3 protein: CASSPGTSGGSLTDTQYF
J gene: TRBJ2-3
D gene: TRBD2
clone size: few
V gene: TRBV5-8

CDR3 DNA: TGCAGTGCTAGAGGGGCCACAAACACTGAAGCTTTCTTT
CDR3 protein: CSARGATNTEAFF
J gene: TRBJ1-1
D gene: NA
clone size: many
V gene: TRBV20-1

CDR3 DNA: TGTGCCAGCAGCTTATCAGGGGGCGGTCAGCCCCAGCATTTT
CDR3 protein: CASSLSGGGQPQHF
J gene: TRBJ1-5
D gene: TRBD1
clone size: many
V gene: TRBV7-9

CDR3 DNA: TGTGCCAGCAGCTTTCGGGTGTCGAGCTCCTACAATGAGCAGTTCTTC
CDR3 protein: CASSFRVSSSYNEQFF
J gene: TRBJ2-1
D gene: NA
clone size: many
V gene: TRBV5-5

CDR3 DNA: TGTGCCAGCAGCTTACTTACTAGCGGAAGCACAGATACGCAGTATTTT
CDR3 protein: CASSLLTSGSTDTQYF
J gene: TRBJ2-3
D gene: TRBD2
clone size: NA
V gene: TRBV7-3

CDR3 DNA: TGTGCCAGCAGCGAAGGGACCGCGAATAACTATGGCTACACCTTC
CDR3 protein: CASSEGTANNYGYTF
J gene: TRBJ1-2
D gene: NA
clone size: few
V gene: TRBV7-8

CDR3 DNA: TGTGCCAGCAGCGTAGGACCAGGGGACAGGGAATCTAGCACAGATACGCAGTATTTT
CDR3 protein: CASSVGPGDRESSTDTQYF
J gene: TRBJ2-3
D gene: TRBD1
clone size: many
V gene: TRBV9

CDR3 DNA: TGTGCCAGCAGCCCTTCACGGACGGTTTACAATGAGCAGCTCTTC
CDR3 protein: CASSPSRTVYNEQLF
J gene: TRBJ2-1
D gene: NA
clone size: NA
V gene: TRBV7-3

CDR3 DNA: TGTGCCAGCAGCCAAGATCTTCTAGCGGGGGAACACGAGCAGTACTTC
CDR3 protein: CASSQDLLAGEHEQYF
J gene: TRBJ2-7
D gene: TRBD2
clone size: many
V gene: TRBV4-2

CDR3 DNA: TGTGCCAGTAGTAGAACAGGGGGCCACCGGGAGCTGTTTTTT
CDR3 protein: CASSRTGGHRELFF
J gene: TRBJ2-2
D gene: TRBD1
clone size: many
V gene: TRBV19

CDR3 DNA: TGCAGTGCTAGTATGGTTACAGATACGCAGTATTTT
CDR3 protein: CSASMVTDTQYF
J gene: TRBJ2-3
D gene: NA
clone size: NA
V gene: TRBV20-1

CDR3 DNA: TGTGCCAGCGTACCTGTGGGGGGCGCGTTGCTTGGCTACACCTTC
CDR3 protein: CASVPVGGALLGYTF
J gene: TRBJ1-2
D gene: NA
clone size: few
V gene: TRBV27

CDR3 DNA: TGTGCCACCAGCAGGGATGGGTACGAGCAGTACTTC
CDR3 protein: CATSRDGYEQYF
J gene: TRBJ2-7
D gene: NA
clone size: NA
V gene: TRBV15